This T cell receptor (beta chain) stems from a study of CD8 T cells in Susac syndrome. In blood CD8+ and CD4+ T cells, TCR beta underwent sequencing. Stable or active relapsing-remitting multiple sclerosis, untreated and meeting revised McDonald criteria, defined the controls. Reverse transcription of roughly 0.45 to 1 ug RNA was performed with random hexamers. Amplification of TCR beta CDR3 was carried out by immunoSEQ multiplex PCR, which covered 54 Vbeta and 13 Jbeta segments. MiXCR, run by TCRdb on the immunoSEQ multiplex PCR reads, gives a single entry per CDR3 protein. The sample has about 180,000 distinct CDR3 sequences, 85% to 95% seen once. The table lists this clonotype with a few counts. The CDR3 is made up of 11 amino acids. Trimming shortened V by 0 bases and J by 5 bases, and 2 bases separated the two germline ends. Germline V gene sequence: CDR1 LGHDT, CDR2 YNNKEL (reference sequence).

The receptor was derived from a human donor with multiple sclerosis. The rearrangement joins TRBV3-1 to TRBJ2-7; D not certain. Sequencing used CD8+ T cells from PBMCs. The CDR3 here is CASSQDHEQYF. The CDR3 DNA is TGTGCCAGCAGCCAAGATCACGAGCAGTACTTC.